A selection of T cell receptor beta chains follows, all from one sample in a study of blood T cells in healthy people across ages. TCRdb called the 5' RACE reads again in MiXCR, with one record for every CDR3 protein. Counted here are around 990,000 distinct CDR3 sequences, about 23% occurring once; the ten biggest clones make up less than 0.85%. Separately, the same data were catalogued under a study of T cells of mothers and their children.

The sample consisted of blood. These receptors all stem from a girl aged 2 to 9 in good health. The CDR3 runs from the conserved cysteine through the conserved F or W. D genes are given only for firm matches. Clone size is given for some rows only: seen once, a few or many times, or a class if the clone is expanded.

V: TRBV7-2
size: .
J: TRBJ2-1
D: .
CDR3: CASSFPTRGVHEQFF
DNA: TGTGCCAGCAGCTTCCCCACGCGCGGGGTCCATGAGCAGTTCTTC

V: TRBV12-3/TRBV12-4
size: few
J: TRBJ1-4
D: .
CDR3: CASSLGRNEKLFF
DNA: TGTGCCAGCAGTTTAGGCAGGAATGAAAAACTGTTTTTT

V: TRBV6-2/TRBV6-3
size: few
J: TRBJ2-7
D: .
CDR3: CASSYSSRVYEQYF
DNA: TGTGCCAGCAGTTACTCATCCAGGGTCTACGAGCAGTACTTC

V: TRBV29-1
size: few
J: TRBJ2-1
D: TRBD2
CDR3: CSVEGLASSYNEQFF
DNA: TGCAGCGTTGAGGGACTAGCGAGCTCCTACAATGAGCAGTTCTTC

V: TRBV27
size: many
J: TRBJ2-4
D: .
CDR3: CASSFPFLAKNIQYF
DNA: TGTGCCAGCAGTTTCCCCTTCCTAGCCAAAAACATTCAGTACTTC

V: TRBV7-9
size: few
J: TRBJ1-2
D: .
CDR3: CASSLPGINYGYTF
DNA: TGTGCCAGCAGCTTACCGGGGATTAACTATGGCTACACCTTC

V: TRBV6-5
size: few
J: TRBJ2-1
D: .
CDR3: CASSYSGTAGDEQFF
DNA: TGTGCCAGCAGTTACTCCGGGACTGCGGGCGATGAGCAGTTCTTC

V: TRBV20-1
size: few
J: TRBJ2-7
D: TRBD2
CDR3: CSASGGKDEQYF
DNA: TGCAGTGCTAGCGGGGGGAAGGACGAGCAGTACTTC

V: TRBV10-3
size: .
J: TRBJ2-5
D: .
CDR3: CAISESIIGGRETQYF
DNA: TGTGCCATCAGTGAGTCGATTATCGGGGGTCGAGAGACCCAGTACTTC

V: TRBV15
size: .
J: TRBJ2-2
D: .
CDR3: CATSSENPGELFF
DNA: TGTGCCACCAGCTCTGAAAACCCCGGGGAGCTGTTTTTT

V: TRBV5-1
size: .
J: TRBJ2-1
D: .
CDR3: CASRRPGDEQFF
DNA: TGCGCCAGCAGGAGGCCCGGCGATGAGCAGTTCTTC

V: TRBV24-1
size: few
J: TRBJ2-5
D: .
CDR3: CATSDLDGQETQYF
DNA: TGTGCCACCAGTGATCTGGACGGGCAAGAGACCCAGTACTTC

V: TRBV20-1
size: .
J: TRBJ1-4
D: .
CDR3: CSARDSGGPNEKLFF
DNA: TGCAGTGCTAGAGATTCCGGGGGCCCGAACGAAAAACTGTTTTTT

V: TRBV3-1
size: .
J: TRBJ1-1
D: TRBD1
CDR3: CASSDLNRGTGTEAFF
DNA: TGTGCCAGCAGCGACCTGAACAGGGGAACGGGCACTGAAGCTTTCTTT

V: TRBV29-1
size: .
J: TRBJ2-1
D: TRBD2
CDR3: CSVEDGTSGTEQFF
DNA: TGCAGCGTTGAAGATGGGACTAGCGGGACTGAGCAGTTCTTC

V: TRBV6-5
size: .
J: TRBJ2-1
D: .
CDR3: CASISVTSGSSEQFF
DNA: TGTGCCAGCATAAGTGTGACTTCGGGTTCCAGTGAGCAGTTCTTC

V: TRBV25-1
size: .
J: TRBJ2-1
D: TRBD1
CDR3: CATIQGSSYNEQFF
DNA: TGTGCCACCATACAGGGGAGCTCCTACAATGAGCAGTTCTTC

V: TRBV5-1
size: .
J: TRBJ2-6
D: TRBD1
CDR3: CASSLPTAGQGGYLSGANVLTF
DNA: TGCGCCAGCAGCTTACCCACGGCCGGACAGGGCGGATACCTCTCTGGGGCCAACGTCCTGACTTTC

V: TRBV7-3
size: .
J: TRBJ2-3
D: TRBD2
CDR3: CASSLHSGLAGDTQYF
DNA: TGTGCCAGCAGCCTTCACTCGGGACTAGCCGGGGATACGCAGTATTTT

V: TRBV10-2
size: .
J: TRBJ2-3
D: TRBD2
CDR3: CASSGDASGIILTDTQYF
DNA: TGCGCCAGCAGTGGGGACGCTAGCGGGATAATCCTCACAGATACGCAGTATTTT

V: TRBV6-6
size: many
J: TRBJ2-1
D: .
CDR3: CASGGLLFEQFF
DNA: TGTGCCAGTGGGGGCCTTCTTTTTGAGCAGTTCTTC

V: TRBV11-2
size: .
J: TRBJ1-1
D: .
CDR3: CASSLTYWENTEAFF
DNA: TGTGCCAGCAGCTTAACCTACTGGGAGAACACTGAAGCTTTCTTT

V: TRBV20-1
size: few
J: TRBJ2-5
D: .
CDR3: CSARGFVTQETQYF
DNA: TGCAGTGCTAGAGGTTTTGTTACCCAAGAGACCCAGTACTTC

V: TRBV28
size: many
J: TRBJ2-7
D: .
CDR3: CASSLSTGSYEQYF
DNA: TGTGCCAGCAGTTTAAGTACAGGAAGCTACGAGCAGTACTTC

V: TRBV6-5
size: .
J: TRBJ1-6
D: .
CDR3: CASSYGGINSPLHF
DNA: TGTGCCAGCAGTTACGGGGGAATAAATTCACCCCTCCACTTT

V: TRBV11-3
size: .
J: TRBJ2-7
D: .
CDR3: CASSFRDGTYEQYF
DNA: TGTGCCAGCAGCTTTCGAGACGGTACCTACGAGCAGTACTTC

V: TRBV29-1
size: .
J: TRBJ2-1
D: .
CDR3: CSVYPTGYNTDEQFF
DNA: TGCAGCGTTTATCCTACCGGCTACAACACTGATGAGCAGTTCTTC

V: TRBV7-9
size: .
J: TRBJ1-1
D: .
CDR3: CASSYTLVQLEAFF
DNA: TGTGCCAGCAGCTATACGCTGGTACAGCTAGAAGCTTTCTTT

V: TRBV11-2
size: once
J: TRBJ2-7
D: .
CDR3: CASSLGHGFPYEQYF
DNA: TGTGCCAGCAGCTTGGGCCACGGGTTTCCCTACGAGCAGTACTTC

V: TRBV4-1
size: .
J: TRBJ2-1
D: .
CDR3: CASSHPGRTPYNEQFF
DNA: TGCGCCAGCAGCCATCCCGGTCGGACCCCCTACAATGAGCAGTTCTTC

V: TRBV15
size: .
J: TRBJ2-2
D: TRBD1
CDR3: CATSRGRSTGELFF
DNA: TGTGCCACCTCGAGGGGGCGAAGTACCGGGGAGCTGTTTTTT

V: TRBV2
size: .
J: TRBJ2-3
D: TRBD2
CDR3: CASSEPLAEPTDTQYF
DNA: TGTGCCAGCAGTGAACCACTAGCGGAGCCAACAGATACGCAGTATTTT

V: TRBV9
size: few
J: TRBJ2-7
D: .
CDR3: CASSSYGDSYEQYF
DNA: TGTGCCAGCAGCTCATACGGGGACTCCTACGAGCAGTACTTC

V: TRBV27
size: once
J: TRBJ1-2
D: .
CDR3: CASSTGEGYTF
DNA: TGTGCCAGCAGTACCGGGGAGGGCTACACCTTC

V: TRBV20-1
size: few
J: TRBJ2-7
D: .
CDR3: CSASRSKAAYEQYF
DNA: TGCAGTGCTAGTAGGTCAAAGGCCGCCTACGAGCAGTACTTC

V: TRBV20-1
size: few
J: TRBJ2-4
D: .
CDR3: CSANLPPRGDIQYF
DNA: TGCAGTGCTAACCTACCCCCCAGGGGGGACATTCAGTACTTC

V: TRBV6-1
size: few
J: TRBJ2-7
D: TRBD2
CDR3: CASRAGGAEQYF
DNA: TGTGCCAGCAGGGCGGGAGGTGCCGAGCAGTACTTC

V: TRBV20-1
size: few
J: TRBJ2-3
D: .
CDR3: CSFTATDTQYF
DNA: TGCAGTTTTACAGCCACAGATACGCAGTATTTT

V: TRBV20-1
size: .
J: TRBJ1-5
D: .
CDR3: CSGGVGANQPQHF
DNA: TGCAGTGGCGGTGTGGGAGCGAATCAGCCCCAGCATTTT

V: TRBV7-3
size: many
J: TRBJ2-1
D: TRBD2
CDR3: CASSLDFNPGGEQFF
DNA: TGTGCCAGCAGCTTAGACTTCAACCCCGGGGGGGAGCAGTTCTTC

V: TRBV6-6
size: once
J: TRBJ1-5
D: .
CDR3: CASSFPTRPQHF
DNA: TGTGCCAGCAGTTTTCCGACCCGGCCCCAGCATTTT

V: TRBV20-1
size: few
J: TRBJ2-5
D: .
CDR3: CSARYLGETQYF
DNA: TGCAGTGCTAGGTATCTGGGGGAGACCCAGTACTTC

V: TRBV3-1
size: few
J: TRBJ1-1
D: .
CDR3: CASSQLQGHTEAFF
DNA: TGTGCCAGCAGCCAACTTCAGGGCCACACTGAAGCTTTCTTT

V: TRBV9
size: .
J: TRBJ1-1
D: .
CDR3: CASSVAGHFTEAFF
DNA: TGTGCCAGCAGCGTAGCTGGGCACTTCACTGAAGCTTTCTTT

V: TRBV4-3
size: few
J: TRBJ2-2
D: TRBD1
CDR3: CASSQDRASGTANTGELFF
DNA: TGCGCCAGCAGCCAAGATCGGGCTTCGGGGACAGCGAACACCGGGGAGCTGTTTTTT

V: TRBV2
size: few
J: TRBJ2-5
D: .
CDR3: CASTSRGAVETQYF
DNA: TGTGCCAGCACTTCAAGGGGTGCTGTAGAGACCCAGTACTTC

V: TRBV4-1
size: .
J: TRBJ1-2
D: TRBD1
CDR3: CASSPTLTGGKGYTF
DNA: TGCGCCAGCAGCCCCACCCTGACAGGGGGTAAAGGCTACACCTTC

V: TRBV20-1
size: few
J: TRBJ2-5
D: .
CDR3: CSASMRDREETQYF
DNA: TGCAGTGCTAGTATGAGGGATAGGGAGGAGACCCAGTACTTC

V: TRBV7-3
size: .
J: TRBJ1-1
D: TRBD1
CDR3: CASSVTSGGNTEAFF
DNA: TGTGCCAGCAGCGTAACCTCAGGGGGCAACACTGAAGCTTTCTTT

V: TRBV20-1
size: .
J: TRBJ2-7
D: TRBD2
CDR3: CSARDLSGGSYEQYF
DNA: TGCAGTGCTAGAGATTTAAGCGGGGGTTCCTACGAGCAGTACTTC

V: TRBV7-6
size: .
J: TRBJ2-5
D: TRBD2
CDR3: CASSSLADETQYF
DNA: TGTGCCAGCAGCTCCCTAGCGGATGAGACCCAGTACTTC